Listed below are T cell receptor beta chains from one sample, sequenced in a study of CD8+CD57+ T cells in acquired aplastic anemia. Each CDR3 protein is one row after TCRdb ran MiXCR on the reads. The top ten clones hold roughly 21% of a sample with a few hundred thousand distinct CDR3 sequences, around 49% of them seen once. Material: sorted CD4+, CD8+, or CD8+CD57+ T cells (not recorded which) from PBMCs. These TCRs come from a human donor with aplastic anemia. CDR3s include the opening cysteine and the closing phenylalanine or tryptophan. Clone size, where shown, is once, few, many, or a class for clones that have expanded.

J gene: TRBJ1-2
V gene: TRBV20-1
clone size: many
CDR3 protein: CSARTVALYGYTF

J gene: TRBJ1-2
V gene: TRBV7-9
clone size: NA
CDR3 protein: CASSRGTGEGCTF

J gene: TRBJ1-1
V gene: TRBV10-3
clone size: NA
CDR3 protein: CAISESWQNTEAFF

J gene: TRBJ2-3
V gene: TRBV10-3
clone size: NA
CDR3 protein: CAISGGFTDTQYF

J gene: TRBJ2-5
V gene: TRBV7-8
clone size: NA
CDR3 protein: CASSLVAGGQLQETQYF

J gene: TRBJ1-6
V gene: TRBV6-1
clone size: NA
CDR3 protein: CASSEDSPLHF

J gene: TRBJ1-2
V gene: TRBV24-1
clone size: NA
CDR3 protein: CATSVGSDSYGYTF

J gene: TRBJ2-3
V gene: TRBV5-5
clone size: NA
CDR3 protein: CASGLGLFTDTQYF

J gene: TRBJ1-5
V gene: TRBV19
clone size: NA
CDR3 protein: CASSGDSSNQPQHF

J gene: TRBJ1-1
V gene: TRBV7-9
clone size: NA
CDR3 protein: CASSDPGTAFF

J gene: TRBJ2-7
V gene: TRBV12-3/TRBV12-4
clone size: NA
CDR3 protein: CASHGGGEQYF

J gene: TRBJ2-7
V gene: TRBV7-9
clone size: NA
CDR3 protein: CASSLAKYEQYF

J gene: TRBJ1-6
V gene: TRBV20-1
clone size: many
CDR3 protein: CSARDLRTISYNSPLHF

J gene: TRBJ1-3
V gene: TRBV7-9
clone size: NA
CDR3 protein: CASSSDRGGNTIYF

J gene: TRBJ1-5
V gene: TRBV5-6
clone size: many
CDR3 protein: CASSLGAGGGNQPQHF

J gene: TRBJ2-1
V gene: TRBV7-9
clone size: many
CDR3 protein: CASSLPVSEQFF

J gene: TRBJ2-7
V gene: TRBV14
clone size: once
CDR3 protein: CASSQVPRDRDYEQYF

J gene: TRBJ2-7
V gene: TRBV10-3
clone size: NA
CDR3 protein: CAISEGGQGYEQYF

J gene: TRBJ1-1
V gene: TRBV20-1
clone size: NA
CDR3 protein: CSAWTGQMNTEAFF

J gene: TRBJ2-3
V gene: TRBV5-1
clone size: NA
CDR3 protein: CASSLAAGGSEDTQYF

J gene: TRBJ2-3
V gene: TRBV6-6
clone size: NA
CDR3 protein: CASSYASGGGDEQYF

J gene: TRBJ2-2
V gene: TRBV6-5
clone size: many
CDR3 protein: CASSSPGLAGAGELFF

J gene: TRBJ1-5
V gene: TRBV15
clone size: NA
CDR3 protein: CATSRDWGNNQPQHF

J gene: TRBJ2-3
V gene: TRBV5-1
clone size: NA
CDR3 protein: CASRPGQISTDTQYF

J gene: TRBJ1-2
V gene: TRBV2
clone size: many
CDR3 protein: CASKVWQGPGGYTF

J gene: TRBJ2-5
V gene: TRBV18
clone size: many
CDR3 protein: CASSPLPVTGWGQYF

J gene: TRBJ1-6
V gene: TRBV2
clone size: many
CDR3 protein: CASSDRQPPTYNSPLHF

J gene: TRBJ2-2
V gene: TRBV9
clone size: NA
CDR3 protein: CASSTRTGTGELFF

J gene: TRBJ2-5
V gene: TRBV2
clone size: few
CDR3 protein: CASVERTKETQYF

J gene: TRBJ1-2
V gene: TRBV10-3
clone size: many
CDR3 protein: CATRRQGLAPNYGYTF

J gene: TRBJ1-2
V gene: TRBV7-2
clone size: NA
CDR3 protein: CASSLASAGQGAGYTF

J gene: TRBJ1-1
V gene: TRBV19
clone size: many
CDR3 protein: CASAPRDRGTEAFF

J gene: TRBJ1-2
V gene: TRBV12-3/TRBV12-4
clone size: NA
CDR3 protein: CASSPPGPDGYTF

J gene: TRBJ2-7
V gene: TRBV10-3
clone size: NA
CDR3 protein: CAISEPRGKGYEQYF

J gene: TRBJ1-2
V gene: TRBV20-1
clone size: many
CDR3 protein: CSASTGTHYGYTF

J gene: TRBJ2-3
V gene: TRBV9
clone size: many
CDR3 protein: CASSVDSGRADTQYF

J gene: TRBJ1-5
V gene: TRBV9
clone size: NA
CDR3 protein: CASSVGGINQPQHF

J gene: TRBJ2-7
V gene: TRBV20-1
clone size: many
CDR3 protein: CSARPPTDRQGNEQYF

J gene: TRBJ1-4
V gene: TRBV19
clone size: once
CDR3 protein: CASIGRDATNEKLFF

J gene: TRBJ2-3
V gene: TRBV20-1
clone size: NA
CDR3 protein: CSATTGARDTQYF

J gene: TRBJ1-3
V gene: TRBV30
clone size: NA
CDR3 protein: CAWSGRQTTGNTIYF

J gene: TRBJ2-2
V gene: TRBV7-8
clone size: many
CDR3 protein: CASSLGGRLNTGELFF

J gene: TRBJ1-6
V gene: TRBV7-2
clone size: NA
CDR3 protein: CASSLAWTANSPLHF

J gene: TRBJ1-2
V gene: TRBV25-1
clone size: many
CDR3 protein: CASSTRDTPRWGYGYTF

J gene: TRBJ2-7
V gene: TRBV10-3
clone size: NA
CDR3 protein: CAISDPGHLYEQYF

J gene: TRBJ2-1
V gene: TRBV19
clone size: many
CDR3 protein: CASSIGTSNEQFF

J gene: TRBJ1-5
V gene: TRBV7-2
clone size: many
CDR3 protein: CASSPTPTGLLGNQPQHF

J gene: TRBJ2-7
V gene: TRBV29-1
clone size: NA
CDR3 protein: CSVEEGHEQYF

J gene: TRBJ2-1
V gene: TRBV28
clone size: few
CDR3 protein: CASSSSGGQKFF

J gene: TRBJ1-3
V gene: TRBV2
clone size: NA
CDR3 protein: CASSRAFSGNTIYF

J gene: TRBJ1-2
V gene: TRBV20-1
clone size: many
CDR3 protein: CSARPGGAGGYTF

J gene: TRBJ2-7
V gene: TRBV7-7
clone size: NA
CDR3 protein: CASSPIGTGEQYF

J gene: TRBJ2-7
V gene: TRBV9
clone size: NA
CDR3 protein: CASSVGAGQFYEQYF

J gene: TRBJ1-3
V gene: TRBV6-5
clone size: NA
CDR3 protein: CASSGTRWEGNTIYF

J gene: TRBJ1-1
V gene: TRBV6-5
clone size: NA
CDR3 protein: CASGGGAGTEAFF